This T cell receptor beta chain comes out of a study of identical twins (dated by TCRdb to 2016 to 2018). About the investigation overall: The study deep-sequenced TCR alpha and beta repertoires from monozygotic twins, unrelated adults of various ages and cord blood to test whether fetal clonotypes persist. Replicate twin experiments were performed at different times using different library preparation protocols to rule out contamination. What the research found in general, with its limitations: Abundant cord blood beta clonotypes had fewer insertions, young adult naive repertoires showed a similar but weaker trend, and memory repertoires showed no such trend. Zero-insertion analyses could be partly confounded by invariant T cells such as MAIT and iNKT, although diverse VJ usage argued against such confounding for most clonotypes. Because the same donors could not be followed over many years, conclusions were based on cross-sectional statistical analysis. The excess sharing between twins in beta out-of-frame sequences was weaker because fewer shared sequences reduced the signal-to-noise ratio. Out-of-frame TCR alpha sequences shared between twins showed an excess of low generation-probability sequences compared with coincidental sharing between unrelated individuals. In monozygotic twins, out-of-frame TCR alpha sharing was systematically underestimated by recombination models, although the models agreed with sharing between unrelated individuals.

The CDR3 measures 15 amino acids from cysteine to phenylalanine. Solely the CDR3 DNA is kept, with 45 bases framed from the first base. Per the germline V gene, SGHVS is the CDR1 and FQNEAQ is the CDR2. V loses 1 base of germline sequence and J loses 7 bases, and the interval between the two ends is 13 bases. Only healthy Caucasian donors were included. The twin cohort comprised three pairs of female monozygotic twins, all aged roughly 18 to 30 years. Miltenyi CD45RO+ enrichment and human naive T-cell isolation kits were used to isolate memory (CD45RO+) and naive T cells from PBMC. Library preparation employed 5' RACE. Data came from an Illumina HiSeq 2000. Template switching added a universal primer binding site, and the final cDNA carried a unique molecular identifier that allowed TCR cDNA molecules to be counted accurately. Specific primers in the conserved constant-segment region were used to synthesize first-strand cDNA for TCR alpha and beta chains. To control for contamination, each cDNA library was double barcoded with a SMART-Mk sample barcode plus Illumina barcodes. TruSeq adapter sequences, together with Illumina sample barcodes, were added in two successive PCR steps. Sequencing of the TCR alpha and beta cDNA libraries was done on the Illumina HiSeq platform using custom primers. In the source study's methods: Unique molecular identifiers were extracted from raw reads with MiGEC, and CDR3 positions were determined with MiXCR. Recombination models were inferred per individual with the repgenHMM and IGoR tools using an EM algorithm. Shared clonotype analysis was performed with the tcR package in R, normalizing sharing by the product of cloneset sizes. To study raw recombination without the effects of thymic and clonal selection, out-of-frame nonproductive sequences were analyzed. Using fastp trimming at Q25 and MiXCR clonotype assembly, TCRdb reanalyzed the public sequencing data and kept in-frame beta chains. Duplicate CDR3 protein sequences are folded into a single record with the most common DNA and genes. These V and J calls are TCRdb output, not the study's own analysis. This sample has approximately 220,000 distinct CDR3 sequences in its table, and more than 6.5% of those were observed once. The biggest ten clones account for more than 1.5% of the sample.

Ten or more counts support this clonotype. Its antigen is not yet known. Per-base quality was not reported, and no clone a single base away is much larger than it. These data were also filed under a second study, of yellow fever vaccine responses in identical twins. As noted in the second study: According to the authors, the vaccine-induced T cell response in identical twins seemed to be partly convergent and partly specific to each individual. The study precisely tracked vaccine-responding T cell clones in identical twins.

Sequenced sample: memory (CD45RO+) T cells sorted from blood. This sample's cell subset or site label indicates: CD45RO+ enriched T cells. The receptor chain draws on TRBV7-8 and TRBJ1-4; matching of 6 bases hints at TRBD1 as the D gene. The TCR was taken from a woman under 30 in good health. The CDR3 reads as follows: CASSLVGGVSEKLFF. The bases are TGTGCCAGCAGCTTAGTAGGGGGAGTTAGTGAAAAACTGTTTTTT.